What follows describes a single T cell receptor beta chain. Its antigen is still unknown. This record comes from a study of T-cell memory formation after mild COVID-19. TCRdb fed the 5' RACE reads into MiXCR, producing one record per CDR3 protein. The table includes around 90,000 distinct CDR3 sequences, around 15% detected once. Study-wide results and limits: CD4+ contracting clones were mainly CM and EM; CD8+ ones, EMRA. Among clones contracting day 15 to 85, CD4/CD8 was balanced, whereas later expanders leaned CD4+.

V dropped 6 bases and J dropped 1 base, with 12 bases sitting between them. The CDR3 totals 14 residues. Per germline, CDR1 LNHNV and CDR2 YYDKDF (reference sequence). V gene TRBV15 combines with J gene TRBJ1-1; D not certain. Specimen: PBMCs or a T cell subset sorted from them (not recorded which). The TCR comes from a man younger than 35 who had mild COVID-19 (a few samples of this study predate the infection). Cell type and time point are not known. In DNA, the CDR3 is TGTGCCACCAGGCCCAGAGTGGCGAACACTGAAGCTTTCTTT. Translating gives CATRPRVANTEAFF. Variable domain in full (rest from reference TRBV15 and TRBJ1-1): DAMVIQNPRYQVTQFGKPVTLSCSQTLNHNVMYWYQQKSSQAPKLLFHYYDKDFNNEADTPDNFQSRRPNTSFCFLDIRSPGLGDTAMYLCATRPRVANTEAFFGQGTRLTVV.